The entry below gives a single T cell receptor beta chain sequence along with its context. The length of the CDR3 is 15 residues. V gave up 5 bases and J gave up 0 bases; unmatched junction bases: 4. Germline V gives CDR1 LNHDA, CDR2 SQIVND (reference sequence). This sample was taken from a study of blood T cell repertoires in COVID-19. Using immunoSEQ multiplex PCR, the repertoire was profiled, and TCRdb retains in-frame clones only, with some absent. The sample includes approximately 31,000 clones, roughly 89% of them seen just once. Sequencing input: peripheral blood. The chain is built from TRBV19 and TRBJ1-2; 9 bases are shared with TRBD1. The receptor comes from a man in his 70s with active COVID-19. The CDR3 DNA reads TGTGCCAGTAGTCCCCGGACAGGGGCTAACTATGGCTACACCTTC. Protein sequence: CASSPRTGANYGYTF. The variable domain in full, with the rest retrieved from reference TRBV19 and TRBJ1-2, is DGGITQSPKYLFRKEGQNVTLSCEQNLNHDAMYWYRQDPGQGLRLIYYSQIVNDFQKGDIAEGYSVSREKKESFPLTVTSAQKNPTAFYLCASSPRTGANYGYTFGSGTRLTVV.